One T cell receptor (beta chain) is described in this entry. The record originates from a study of blood T cell repertoires in COVID-19. In the study overall: Material from acute and convalescent COVID-19 was sourced from the United States, Italy and Spain. Sources were T cells, B-cell-depleted T cells, or PBMCs; the material itself was cDNA or gDNA.

With V trimmed by 5 bases and J by 0 bases, 6 bases remained unmatched. CDR1 SGHRS and CDR2 YFSETQ come from the germline V gene. The CDR3 length is 17 residues. Source study methods: Counts of nucleated cells, estimated from reference gene primer amplification, were obtained. TCRdb's copy holds only in-frame clones and misses some; the assay was immunoSEQ multiplex PCR. The V and J calls and clone size are taken from that table; D and trimming were inferred from the DNA. The data show approximately 89,000 clones, nearly 90% seen once. The sample taken for sequencing was peripheral blood. The chain recombines TRBV5-1 with TRBJ1-6; 9 bases fit TRBD1. The sequence derives from a man in his 70s with acute or convalescent COVID-19. This CDR3 is CASRDRQGDSYNSPLHF. The DNA of the CDR3 is TGCGCCAGCAGGGATCGACAGGGGGACTCCTATAATTCACCCCTCCACTTT. The entire variable domain, with the rest obtained from reference TRBV5-1 and TRBJ1-6, is as follows: KAGVTQTPRYLIKTRGQQVTLSCSPISGHRSVSWYQQTPGQGLQFLFEYFSETQRNKGNFPGRFSGRQFSNSRSEMNVSTLELGDSALYLCASRDRQGDSYNSPLHFGNGTRLTVT.